The 23 T cell receptor beta chains reported below all come from one sample, sequenced in a study of T cells after yellow fever vaccination. TCRdb used MiXCR to reprocess the 5' RACE reads, holding one entry per CDR3 protein. The sample holds 500,000 to 550,000 distinct CDR3 sequences, less than 25% seen once. Here the sequenced sample was PBMCs, taken 21 days after the first yellow fever vaccination. These receptors were obtained from a man between 18 and 35 years old who received the YFV17D yellow fever vaccine.

V is TRBV20-1 and J is TRBJ1-2; D might be TRBD1 (6 bases). The germline V gene has CDR1 DFQATT and CDR2 SNEGSKA (reference sequence). This CDR3 spans 20 amino acids. Trimming pared 0 bases from V and 1 base from J, leaving 27 bases between. The CDR3 DNA is TGCAGTGCTAGAGATTTGTCAGGGGCGCGAGAAGAAGTATATAACTATGGCTACACCTTC. Protein sequence: CSARDLSGAREEVYNYGYTF.

This clonotype was observed a few times. This chain uses TRBV4-1 with TRBJ2-5; TRBD1 is a possible D gene (6 bases). Trimming removed 2 bases at V and 0 bases at J, with 13 bases between. The CDR3 length is 16 residues. Germline V gene lookup returns CDR1 MGHRA and CDR2 YSYEKL. This CDR3 is CASSQTGTRYQETQYF. In nucleotides, the CDR3 is TGCGCCAGCAGCCAAACCGGGACAAGGTACCAAGAGACCCAGTACTTC.

Only a few counts were recorded for this clonotype. The genes are TRBV4-3 and TRBJ2-2, with 10 nucleotides matching TRBD2. CDR3 length: 17 amino acids. The J segment lost 4 bases and the V segment lost 0 bases, leaving 5 bases of the junction unmatched. Germline CDR1 reads LGHNA; CDR2 reads YSLEER. The CDR3 DNA reads TGCGCCAGCAGCCAAGATGGGCTAGCGGGGGCCACCGGGGAGCTGTTTTTT. It codes for CASSQDGLAGATGELFF.

This clonotype has only a few counts. V and J are TRBV15 and TRBJ2-1, with D maybe TRBD1 (6 bases). Germline CDR1 and CDR2: LNHNV and YYDKDF (reference sequence). Trimming pared 4 bases from V and 6 bases from J, leaving 13 bases between. The CDR3 length is 14 residues. The CDR3 sequence: CATSMITGSNEQFF. The DNA for the CDR3 is TGTGCCACCAGCATGATAACAGGGAGCAATGAGCAGTTCTTC. The full variable domain, rest sourced from reference TRBV15 and TRBJ2-1, is DAMVIQNPRYQVTQFGKPVTLSCSQTLNHNVMYWYQQKSSQAPKLLFHYYDKDFNNEADTPDNFQSRRPNTSFCFLDIRSPGLGDTAMYLCATSMITGSNEQFFGPGTRLTVL.

For the CDR3, the DNA is TGCGCCAGCAGCTTTAGCGGGGGGGCCGTTCAAGAGACCCAGTACTTC. Translation: CASSFSGGAVQETQYF. This chain links TRBV5-1 with TRBJ2-5, with 11 positions matching TRBD2. The CDR3 sequence is 16 residues long. Per the germline V gene, CDR1 is SGHRS and CDR2 is YFSETQ. Losses at the gene ends were 2 bases for V and 2 bases for J; bases not matched to a gene: 5.

V is TRBV6-2 or TRBV6-3 and J is TRBJ2-3; possible D gene TRBD1, 5 bases. Germline CDR1 MNHEY, CDR2 SVGEGT. Deletions cut 2 bases from V and 7 bases from J, with 10 bases between. This CDR3 is built from 13 residues. This CDR3 reads CASSYPQGYTQYF. CDR3 nucleotides: TGTGCCAGCAGTTACCCTCAGGGTTATACGCAGTATTTT.

This clonotype was recorded a few times. The chain couples TRBV7-2 to TRBJ2-6; D gene ambiguous. Germline values: CDR1 SGHTA, CDR2 FQGNSA. This CDR3 region has 16 residues. The ends were cut back, 1 base at V and 1 base at J, with 8 bases in the middle. The CDR3 sequence: CASSLGIPSGANVLTF. The CDR3 DNA follows: TGTGCCAGCAGCTTAGGGATCCCTTCTGGGGCCAACGTCCTGACTTTC. The variable domain in full, completed from reference TRBV7-2 and TRBJ2-6, reads GAGVSQSPSNKVTEKGKDVELRCDPISGHTALYWYRQSLGQGLEFLIYFQGNSAPDKSGLPSDRFSAERTGGSVSTLTIQRTQQEDSAVYLCASSLGIPSGANVLTFGAGSRLTVL.

The chain carries TRBV9 and TRBJ1-4, with D maybe TRBD1 (5 bases). The CDR3 is 14 amino acids. Trimming took off 4 bases at V and 7 bases at J, with 14 bases between the two ends. Germline loops: CDR1 SGDLS, CDR2 YYNGEE. The CDR3 DNA sequence: TGTGCCAGCAGCTCCCGACCCGGGGGTGAAAAACTGTTTTTT. Its translation is CASSSRPGGEKLFF.

This clonotype was seen at least ten times. The chain uses TRBV20-1 and TRBJ2-1; tentative D call: TRBD2 (6 bases). V gave up 4 bases and J gave up 7 bases, with 32 bases separating them. The length of the CDR3 is 19 residues. Germline CDR1 is DFQATT and CDR2 is SNEGSKA (reference sequence). The CDR3 DNA sequence: TGCAGTGCTAAAACCTTATATGCACCCGGGACTTCAAACGGGAATGAGCAGTTCTTC. Protein: CSAKTLYAPGTSNGNEQFF.

This chain uses TRBV5-1 with TRBJ1-2; D not certain. There are 15 residues in the CDR3. Trimming shortened V by 4 bases and J by 13 bases, and 26 bases separated the two germline ends. CDR1 SGHRS and CDR2 YFSETQ come from the germline V gene. CDR3 amino acids: CASSPEEWYPYVFTF. DNA of the CDR3: TGCGCCAGCAGCCCCGAGGAATGGTATCCCTATGTGTTCACCTTC.

This rearrangement joins TRBV12-3 or TRBV12-4 to TRBJ2-1; 10 nucleotides line up with TRBD2. The CDR3 totals 15 residues. V lost 5 bases, J lost 9 bases, and 10 bases stayed unmatched. The CDR3 sequence: CASSRASGGWGEQFF. The DNA for the CDR3 is TGTGCCAGCAGTAGGGCTAGCGGGGGTTGGGGTGAGCAGTTCTTC.

This clonotype was seen more than once but under ten times. The chain employs TRBV6-2 or TRBV6-3 and TRBJ1-5; possible D gene TRBD1, 6 bases. V lost 7 bases, J lost 7 bases, and 20 bases lay in between. The CDR3 runs 15 residues. Germline CDR1 is MNHEY and CDR2 is SVGEGT. DNA of the CDR3: TGTGCCAGCACAGAGATCAGGGGTACGGGACAGCCCCAGCATTTT. This gives the protein CASTEIRGTGQPQHF.

The rearrangement joins TRBV29-1 to TRBJ2-2; the D gene is possibly TRBD1 (6 bases). This CDR3 is 13 amino acids long. The germline V gene has CDR1 SQVTM and CDR2 ANQGSEA. Trimming cost V 7 bases and J 2 bases, with 11 bases left between them. Here the CDR3 DNA reads TGCAGCGCCGTGGGGGCCAACACCGGGGAGCTGTTTTTT. This translates into CSAVGANTGELFF.

V gene TRBV20-1 combines with J gene TRBJ2-7; 10 nucleotides match TRBD1. CDR1 is DFQATT, CDR2 SNEGSKA, per germline (reference sequence). The CDR3 runs to 12 residues. Trimming took 6 bases from V and 7 from J; bases not matched to a gene: 6. Here the CDR3 reads CSAKGTGVEQYF. The CDR3 DNA reads TGCAGTGCCAAAGGGACAGGGGTTGAGCAGTACTTC.

This clonotype was seen more than once but under ten times. The chain couples TRBV27 to TRBJ2-7; D possibly corresponds to TRBD2 (6 bases). Deletions cut 5 bases from V and 2 bases from J, with 19 bases between. Germline CDR1 and CDR2: MNHEY and SMNVEV (reference sequence). The CDR3 consists of 16 residues. CDR3 region: CASSNRGAARTYEQYF. The CDR3 DNA sequence: TGTGCCAGCAGTAACCGCGGGGCGGCCCGAACCTACGAGCAGTACTTC.

The rearrangement joins TRBV4-2 to TRBJ2-1, with 13 bases lining up with TRBD2. V dropped 4 bases and J dropped 9; count of bases not matched to a gene: 9. The germline V gene encodes CDR1 LGHNA and CDR2 YNFKEQ. The CDR3 is 16 residues long. CDR3 amino acids: CASSPRTSGGGGEQFF. In DNA, the CDR3 is TGTGCCAGCAGCCCCCGGACTAGCGGGGGTGGCGGTGAGCAGTTCTTC.

The chain links TRBV7-9 to TRBJ2-3; 7 bases align to TRBD1. This CDR3 has 14 amino acids. CDR1 is SEHNR and CDR2 is FQNEAQ in the germline V gene (reference sequence). J lost 3 bases, V lost 6 bases, and 6 bases had no gene match. CDR3 amino acids: CASRQGQGTDTQYF. The CDR3 DNA reads TGTGCCAGCAGACAGGGGCAGGGAACAGATACGCAGTATTTT. Full variable domain (remainder filled in from reference TRBV7-9 and TRBJ2-3): DTGVSQNPRHKITKRGQNVTFRCDPISEHNRLYWYRQTLGQGPEFLTYFQNEAQLEKSRLLSDRFSAERPKGSFSTLEIQRTEQGDSAMYLCASRQGQGTDTQYFGPGTRLTVL.

The table lists this clonotype with a few counts. This chain uses TRBV25-1 with TRBJ1-1, with a tentative D call TRBD1 (5 bases). Germline CDR1 reads MGHDK; CDR2 reads SYGVNS. The CDR3 extends over 16 amino acids. Trimming pared 1 base from V and 1 base from J, leaving 13 bases between. CDR3: CASSELGRGPNTEAFF. For the CDR3, the DNA is TGTGCCAGCAGTGAATTAGGAAGGGGACCGAACACTGAAGCTTTCTTT.

On this clonotype: The junction departs from germline at one end; a sequencing error may be responsible. This chain joins TRBV5-6 and TRBJ2-1, with a weak D call TRBD1 (5 bases). Germline-derived CDR1 and CDR2 are SGHDT and YYEEEE. The CDR3 has 14 amino acids. The CDR3 spells CAISPPRQHNEQFF. In DNA, the CDR3 is TGTGCCATCAGCCCCCCGCGACAGCACAATGAGCAGTTCTTC.

The gene calls are TRBV19 and TRBJ1-2, with 9 bases fitting TRBD1. From germline, CDR1 is LNHDA and CDR2 SQIVND (reference sequence). CDR3 length equals 15 residues. The V and J ends lost 5 bases and 6 bases, in that order; junction bases with no gene match: 10. The CDR3 protein is CASSVRTGGAHGYTF. CDR3 nucleotides: TGTGCCAGTAGTGTCCGCACAGGGGGCGCCCATGGCTACACCTTC.

This clonotype was found many times. The DNA for the CDR3 is TGTGCCAGCAGCTTCTTCTCGGGGTCCTTACTAGGGGGCTACACCTTC. Its protein product is CASSFFSGSLLGGYTF. The V gene is TRBV7-2, the J gene TRBJ1-2; D unresolved. CDR3 length equals 16 residues. The V end lost 3 bases, the J end lost 8 bases, and 22 bases lay between the germline ends. Germline assignment: CDR1 SGHTA and CDR2 FQGNSA.

The V and J genes are TRBV20-1 and TRBJ1-1, with 11 bases matching TRBD1. Germline V CDR1 and CDR2: DFQATT, SNEGSKA (reference sequence). The CDR3 consists of 15 residues. The junction had 10 bases not matched to a gene; V was cut back by 6 bases and J by 4 bases. The CDR3 bases are TGCAGTGCGAAAAGGGACAGGGGGGGCGGCACTGAAGCTTTCTTT. Its protein is CSAKRDRGGGTEAFF.

The chain has TRBV27 and TRBJ2-5; unclear D gene. The CDR3 runs to 13 residues. The V and J ends lost 0 bases and 5 bases respectively, with 7 bases between them. The germline gives CDR1 MNHEY, CDR2 SMNVEV (reference sequence). This CDR3 is CASSLSWVETQYF. CDR3 nucleotides: TGTGCCAGCAGTTTATCTTGGGTCGAGACCCAGTACTTC.